These 20 T cell receptor beta chains were all obtained from the same sample, sequenced in a study of blood T cell repertoires in COVID-19. Profiling relied on immunoSEQ multiplex PCR, and the TCRdb table lists in-frame clones only, not all of them. The profile covers 90,000 to 120,000 clones, with approximately 90% appearing a single time and around 1% taken by the ten largest. The material sequenced was peripheral blood. Source of these receptors: a man in his 60s with acute or convalescent COVID-19.

This rearrangement joins TRBV15 to TRBJ1-2; 10 nucleotides agree with TRBD1. This CDR3 spans 15 amino acids. Unmatched junction bases numbered 11, after V lost 5 bases and J lost 8 bases. CDR1 is LNHNV and CDR2 is YYDKDF in the germline V gene (reference sequence). The CDR3 is CATSVPDRGLGGYTF. CDR3 DNA sequence: TGTGCCACCAGCGTGCCCGACAGGGGGCTTGGAGGCTACACCTTC.

The chain joins TRBV28 to TRBJ1-4, with D maybe TRBD1 (6 bases). CDR1 and CDR2 from the germline V gene are MDHEN and SYDVKM. Trimming removed 7 bases at V and 6 bases at J, with 12 bases between. The CDR3 contains 13 residues. Here the CDR3 reads CASKGGRYEKLFF. CDR3 in DNA: TGTGCCAGCAAAGGGGGTCGATATGAAAAACTGTTTTTT. The variable domain in full, completed from reference TRBV28 and TRBJ1-4, reads DVKVTQSSRYLVKRTGEKVFLECVQDMDHENMFWYRQDPGLGLRLIYFSYDVKMKEKGDIPEGYSVSREKKERFSLILESASTNQTSMYLCASKGGRYEKLFFGSGTQLSVL.

This sequence joins TRBV19 and TRBJ1-6, with D perhaps matching TRBD1 (5 bases). The ends were cut back, 5 bases at V and 9 bases at J, with 14 bases in the middle. CDR1 is LNHDA and CDR2 is SQIVND in the germline V gene (reference sequence). The CDR3 is 14 residues long. DNA of the CDR3: TGTGCCAGTAGTGTGGCCCCTGGGGCTTCACCCCTCCACTTT. This gives the protein CASSVAPGASPLHF.

Concerning this clone: Germline is not matched at one junction end, which may reflect a read error. Other DNA sequences in the sample encode the same CDR3. The CDR3 DNA is TGTGCTAGCAGTTACAGGGCGGCTGAAGCTTTCTTT. It encodes CASSYRAAEAFF. The chain couples TRBV12-3 or TRBV12-4 to TRBJ1-1; D may be TRBD1 (6 bases). The CDR3 consists of 12 residues.

Note on this clone: At one end the junction does not follow the germline gene, possibly because of a read error. This rearrangement joins TRBV7-3 to TRBJ2-1, with D possibly matching TRBD2 (5 bases). This CDR3 comprises 15 residues. CDR1 SGHTA and CDR2 FQGTGA come from the germline V gene. The chain's CDR3 is CASSLTRGSYNEQFF. In DNA, the CDR3 is TGTGCCAGCAGCCTAACTCGGGGCTCCTACAATGAGCAGTTCTTC. The complete variable domain, with remaining parts taken from reference TRBV7-3 and TRBJ2-1, reads GAGVSQTPSNKVTEKGKYVELRCDPISGHTALYWYRQSLGQGPEFLIYFQGTGAADDSGLPNDRFFAVRPEGSVSTLKIQRTERGDSAVYLCASSLTRGSYNEQFFGPGTRLTVL.

In its sample, this clone was seen many times. This chain uses TRBV6-1 with TRBJ1-1; TRBD1 matches 7 bases. Germline lookup yields CDR1 MNHNS and CDR2 SASEGT. The CDR3 runs 13 residues. Trimming removed 2 bases from V and 5 bases from J; junction bases left unmatched: 2. This CDR3 is CASSEMGQTEAFF. The CDR3 region has the DNA TGTGCCAGCAGTGAAATGGGACAGACTGAAGCTTTCTTT.

This rearrangement joins TRBV29-1 to TRBJ2-5, with 9 bases identical to TRBD2. The length of the CDR3 is 15 residues. The trim removed 8 bases at V and 2 bases at J, leaving 12 bases unmatched. Per germline, CDR1 SQVTM and CDR2 ANQGSEA. The CDR3 DNA sequence: TGCAGCTCCCGAGCGGGAGGAAACTATCAAGAGACCCAGTACTTC. Translated: CSSRAGGNYQETQYF.

The V gene is TRBV5-5, the J gene TRBJ2-7; weak D call: TRBD1 (6 bases). Germline V lookup: CDR1 SGHKS, CDR2 YYEKEE (reference sequence). Trimming cost V 4 bases and J 3 bases, with 17 bases left between them. CDR3 length: 15 residues. The CDR3 region is CASSQSTGLYYEQYF. As DNA, the CDR3 is TGTGCCAGCAGCCAATCGACAGGTCTGTACTACGAGCAGTACTTC.

The rearrangement uses TRBV18 and TRBJ2-1; 7 bases align to TRBD2. Germline-derived CDR1 and CDR2 are KGHSH and LQKENI. This CDR3 contains 17 residues. The V gene end was trimmed by 3 bases and the J gene end by 0 bases; junction bases not matched to a gene: 8. CDR3 DNA sequence: TGTGCCAGCTCACCCCTCACTAGCGCGAGCTCCTACAATGAGCAGTTCTTC. It codes for CASSPLTSASSYNEQFF.

V and J are TRBV28 and TRBJ1-2; D not resolved. Looked up from germline, CDR1 is MDHEN and CDR2 is SYDVKM. Between the trimmed V and J ends, which lost 7 bases and 6 bases, there was a span of 12 bases. This CDR3 is 12 amino acids long. The chain's CDR3 is CASMVNADGYTF. The CDR3 DNA sequence: TGTGCCAGCATGGTAAACGCAGATGGCTACACCTTC.

This chain links TRBV7-6 with TRBJ2-1, with 9 nucleotides matching TRBD2. V lost 3 bases and J lost 1; bases outside the gene matches: 16. Germline V gene sequence: CDR1 SGHVS, CDR2 FNYEAQ. The CDR3 length is 20 residues. This CDR3 reads CASSLAVSGSTLSSYNEQFF. CDR3 bases: TGTGCCAGCAGCTTGGCCGTTAGCGGGAGTACTTTGAGTTCCTACAATGAGCAGTTCTTC. The full variable domain, in which reference TRBV7-6 and TRBJ2-1 provide the parts outside the CDR3, is GAGVSQSPRYKVTKRGQDVALRCDPISGHVSLYWYRQALGQGPEFLTYFNYEAQQDKSGLPNDRFSAERPEGSISTLTIQRTEQRDSAMYRCASSLAVSGSTLSSYNEQFFGPGTRLTVL.

The genes are TRBV3-1 (or the pseudogene TRBV3-2) and TRBJ2-3; 7 nucleotides line up with TRBD2. J gave up 2 bases and V 2 bases, and 7 bases lay outside the gene matches. The length of the CDR3 is 16 residues. From germline, CDR1 is LGHDT and CDR2 YNNKEL (reference sequence). The CDR3 spells CASSQRGGPHTDTQYF. In DNA form, the CDR3 reads TGTGCCAGCAGCCAAAGGGGAGGGCCCCACACAGATACGCAGTATTTT.

This clone appeared once. V is TRBV21-1 and J is TRBJ2-5; whether TRBD1, the table's D call, matches the DNA was not checked. TRBV21-1 is a known pseudogene. CDR3 length equals 14 residues. Here the CDR3 reads CASSNDRVQETQYF. The CDR3 DNA sequence: TGTGCCAGCAGCAACGACAGGGTCCAAGAGACCCAGTACTTC.

This chain links TRBV9 with TRBJ2-3; 7 bases line up with TRBD2. V was clipped by 4 bases and J by 2 bases; unmatched bases: 13. The CDR3 is 17 residues long. The V gene's germline CDR1 is SGDLS and CDR2 YYNGEE. As DNA, the CDR3 is TGTGCCAGCAGCCCCCCCGGCGGGAGCGTTACCACAGATACGCAGTATTTT. It specifies CASSPPGGSVTTDTQYF.

The gene calls are TRBV5-1 and TRBJ2-3, with D possibly being TRBD2 (6 bases). The V gene lost 2 bases and the J gene lost 0 bases, with 13 bases spanning the gap. CDR1 is SGHRS and CDR2 is YFSETQ in the germline V gene. The CDR3 has 16 amino acids. CDR3 in amino acids: CASSLTGTASTDTQYF. The CDR3 DNA reads TGCGCCAGCAGCTTAACCGGGACTGCGAGCACAGATACGCAGTATTTT.

The V call is TRBV30, the J call TRBJ2-7, with 7 bases fitting TRBD1. The germline CDR1 and CDR2 sequences are GTSNPN and SVGIG (reference sequence). This CDR3 has 12 amino acids. Unmatched junction bases numbered 2, after V lost 2 bases and J lost 4 bases. The CDR3 DNA follows: TGTGCCTGGAGTCCACAGGGGTACGAGCAGTACTTC. Its translation is CAWSPQGYEQYF.

The J gene is TRBJ2-1, the V gene TRBV11-3; 7 positions match TRBD2. J lost 9 bases, V lost 4 bases, and 9 bases had no gene match. This CDR3 has 14 amino acids. Germline V gives CDR1 SGHNT, CDR2 YENEEA. CDR3 sequence reads: CASSSRAGVGEQFF. The CDR3 coding sequence is TGTGCCAGCAGCTCCCGTGCGGGAGTAGGTGAGCAGTTCTTC.

The chain uses TRBV5-1 and TRBJ2-5; TRBD1 matches at 7 bases. Germline assignment: CDR1 SGHRS and CDR2 YFSETQ. There are 15 residues in the CDR3. Trimming removed 7 bases from V and 4 bases from J; junction bases left unmatched: 13. The CDR3 sequence is CASFRGDRDRETQYF. Written as DNA, the CDR3 is TGCGCCAGCTTTCGGGGCGACAGGGACCGAGAGACCCAGTACTTC.

The genes are TRBV6-1 and TRBJ2-7; 7 positions match TRBD2. The CDR3 has 15 residues. Germline assignment: CDR1 MNHNS and CDR2 SASEGT. V shed 0 bases and J 7 bases; nucleotides not matched to a gene: 9. CDR3 DNA: TGTGCCAGCAGTGAAGCGGGGAGGGGAGCGGGGGAGCAGTACGTC. Translation: CASSEAGRGAGEQYV.

This chain links TRBV18 with TRBJ2-3; 12 bases align to TRBD2. The CDR3 is made up of 17 amino acids. J lost 0 bases, V lost 3 bases, and 4 bases had no gene match. CDR1 KGHSH and CDR2 LQKENI come from the germline V gene. CDR3 loop: CASSPRTSGISTDTQYF. In nucleotides, the CDR3 is TGTGCCAGCTCACCCCGGACTAGCGGGATTAGCACAGATACGCAGTATTTT.